Listed below are T cell receptor beta chains from one sample, sequenced in a study of technical replicates of blood from several donors. Only in-frame clones appear in the TCRdb table, and some are missing; sequencing was by immunoSEQ multiplex PCR. This repertoire shows tens of thousands of clones, 95% to 98% found once; its top ten account for approximately 0.2%. What was sequenced was T cells isolated from PBMCs. The source is a human donor in good health. Each CDR3 is given with its conserved first and last residue.

v_gene: TRBV2
CDR3aa: CASSDLGAGDTEAFF

v_gene: TRBV7-3
CDR3aa: CASSLSGNGYTF

v_gene: TRBV7-9
CDR3aa: CASRSGRYEQYF

v_gene: TRBV4-3
CDR3aa: CASASGPSYNEQFF

v_gene: TRBV19
CDR3aa: CASSISREDAEAFF

v_gene: TRBV11-2
CDR3aa: CASTHYNEQFF

v_gene: TRBV27
CDR3aa: CASGLYEQYF

v_gene: TRBV7-7
CDR3aa: CASSLREGPYNEQFF

v_gene: TRBV5-5
CDR3aa: CASSWAMGAGANTEAFF

v_gene: TRBV11-1
CDR3aa: CASSLRDRGPLTDTQYF